These T cell receptor beta chains were read from a single sample in a study of T cell repertoires in cytomegalovirus infection. TCRdb re-analysed the reads in MiXCR, keeping a single row per CDR3 protein. The data contain about 920,000 distinct CDR3 sequences, about 33% of them singletons. The antigens for these receptors are not known. Sequenced here: cultured CD8+ T cells from PBMCs, sampled from culture after CMV antigen stimulation. These receptors all come from a human donor in good health (CMV status not recorded). Some clones in this sample may be carry-over from other donors' samples. Both conserved end residues are part of each CDR3. The D gene is left open where the match is weak. Size tells how often a clone was seen (once, few, many) or the class of an expanded clone, and some rows leave it out.

TRBV7-6,TRBJ1-1,many,TRBD1,TGTGCCAGCAGCTTAGGGACAGGTATGAACACTGAAGCTTTCTTT,CASSLGTGMNTEAFF
TRBV7-6,TRBJ2-3,.,.,TGTGCCAGCCTAGGAGGGGGGTACACAGATACGCAGTATTTT,CASLGGGYTDTQYF
TRBV7-6,TRBJ2-4,.,TRBD2,TGTGCCAGCAGTACTACCGGGACTAGCGGACTAGCCAAAAACATTCAGTACTTC,CASSTTGTSGLAKNIQYF
TRBV27,TRBJ1-2,.,.,TGTGCCAGCAGTTTAAGACCAGGAGGCTATGGCTACACCTTC,CASSLRPGGYGYTF
TRBV11-2,TRBJ1-2,.,TRBD1,TGTGCCAGCAGCTTAGTGTACATAACCGGGACAGGGATTGGCTACACCTTC,CASSLVYITGTGIGYTF
TRBV6-1,TRBJ2-3,few,TRBD2,TGTGCCAGCAGTTCCCGCCTACTAGCGGGGGAGGCAGATACGCAGTATTTT,CASSSRLLAGEADTQYF
TRBV2,TRBJ2-2,.,TRBD1,TGTGCCAGCAGTGAAATTCTCGGACAGGGAAGGACCGGGGAGCTGTTTTTT,CASSEILGQGRTGELFF
TRBV29-1,TRBJ1-1,.,TRBD1,TGCAGCGACCTAGGGGGCACCATGAACACTGAAGCTTTCTTT,CSDLGGTMNTEAFF
TRBV12-5,TRBJ2-1,.,TRBD1,TGTGCTAGTGGTTTTCAGGGGGCGAATGAGCAGTTCTTC,CASGFQGANEQFF
TRBV13,TRBJ1-2,.,.,TGTGCCAGCAGCTTAGGTCTTTCAAACTATGGCTACACCTTC,CASSLGLSNYGYTF
TRBV4-1,TRBJ2-5,.,.,TGCGCCAGCAGCCTTGCGGGGCTTTCGGAGACCCAGTACTTC,CASSLAGLSETQYF
TRBV28,TRBJ1-5,few,.,TGTGCCAGCAGTTTTGAGGGTTTCAGCAATCAGCCCCAGCATTTT,CASSFEGFSNQPQHF
TRBV19,TRBJ1-5,.,.,TGTGCCAGTAGTCCAGGGACATCCCAGCATTTT,CASSPGTSQHF
TRBV27,TRBJ1-1,.,.,TGTGCCAGCAGTTTATTGGCAGCTATGAACACTGAAGCTTTCTTT,CASSLLAAMNTEAFF
TRBV5-1,TRBJ2-1,.,.,TGCGCCAGCAGCCCCCCGGGGCCCTCCTACAATGAGCAGTTCTTC,CASSPPGPSYNEQFF
TRBV9,TRBJ1-2,.,TRBD1,TGTGCCAGCAGGACCGGACAGGGAAACTATGGCTACACCTTC,CASRTGQGNYGYTF
TRBV7-8,TRBJ1-2,.,.,TGTGCCAGCAGCCCCGGACAGTTTTACTATGGCTACACCTTC,CASSPGQFYYGYTF